The clone carrying this TCR beta chain was seen a single time. The data were taken from a study of blood T cell repertoires in COVID-19. Study in general: T cells, B-cell-depleted T cells, or PBMCs provided the cDNA or gDNA that served as material.

The ends were cut back, 1 base at V and 2 bases at J, with 11 bases in the middle. This CDR3 contains 15 residues. Germline V lookup: CDR1 MNHEY, CDR2 SVGAGI. Enrolled through a virtual design, the participants were between 18 and 89 years of age and came from around 25 US areas. Participants were placed into cohorts based on the clinical history they reported. Only in-frame clones appear in the TCRdb table, and some are missing; sequencing was by immunoSEQ multiplex PCR. The sample lists roughly 150,000 clones, 80% to 85% occurring once. The sample comprised PBMCs or T cells enriched from blood (not recorded which). The V call is TRBV6-5, the J call TRBJ1-1; D is ambiguous. The receptor comes from a woman aged 50 to 65 who had recovered from COVID-19. The CDR3 loop reads CASSYYPPDNTEAFF. The CDR3 DNA sequence: TGTGCCAGCAGTTACTACCCCCCAGATAACACTGAAGCTTTCTTT.